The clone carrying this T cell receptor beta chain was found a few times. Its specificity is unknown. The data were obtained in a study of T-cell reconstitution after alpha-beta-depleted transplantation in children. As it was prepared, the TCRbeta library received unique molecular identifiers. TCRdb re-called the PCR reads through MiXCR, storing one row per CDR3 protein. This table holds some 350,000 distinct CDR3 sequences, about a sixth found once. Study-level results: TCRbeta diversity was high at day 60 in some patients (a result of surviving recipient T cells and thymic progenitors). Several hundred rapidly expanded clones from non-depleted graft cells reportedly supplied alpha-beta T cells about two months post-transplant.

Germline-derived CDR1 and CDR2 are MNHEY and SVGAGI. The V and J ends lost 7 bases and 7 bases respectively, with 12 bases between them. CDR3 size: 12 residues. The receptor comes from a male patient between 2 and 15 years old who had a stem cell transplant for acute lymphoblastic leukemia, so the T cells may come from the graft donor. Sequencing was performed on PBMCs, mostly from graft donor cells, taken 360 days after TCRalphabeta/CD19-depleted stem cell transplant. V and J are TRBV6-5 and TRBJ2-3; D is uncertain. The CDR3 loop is CASNDPWNTQYF. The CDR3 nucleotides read TGTGCCAGCAACGACCCGTGGAATACGCAGTATTTT.